This T cell receptor beta chain was recorded in a study of cytomegalovirus exposure and HLA in healthy donors. Germline V gene lookup returns CDR1 SGHTA and CDR2 FQGNSA. This CDR3 is built from 15 residues. With 1 base clipped from V and 6 bases from J, the junction kept 4 bases outside the gene matches. Data came from immunoSEQ multiplex PCR; TCRdb stores just in-frame clones and leaves some out. The data contain 100,000 to 130,000 clones, over 75% of them singletons. This chain links TRBV7-2 with TRBJ2-4; 9 nucleotides agree with TRBD2. The sequence was obtained from a woman younger than 30 in good health and CMV-seronegative. The sample comprised PBMCs. CDR3 amino acids: CASSLGSGGVNIQYF. DNA of the CDR3: TGTGCCAGCAGCTTAGGTAGCGGGGGAGTAAACATTCAGTACTTC. Full variable domain (rest looked up from reference TRBV7-2 and TRBJ2-4): GAGVSQSPSNKVTEKGKDVELRCDPISGHTALYWYRQSLGQGLEFLIYFQGNSAPDKSGLPSDRFSAERTGGSVSTLTIQRTQQEDSAVYLCASSLGSGGVNIQYFGAGTRLSVL.